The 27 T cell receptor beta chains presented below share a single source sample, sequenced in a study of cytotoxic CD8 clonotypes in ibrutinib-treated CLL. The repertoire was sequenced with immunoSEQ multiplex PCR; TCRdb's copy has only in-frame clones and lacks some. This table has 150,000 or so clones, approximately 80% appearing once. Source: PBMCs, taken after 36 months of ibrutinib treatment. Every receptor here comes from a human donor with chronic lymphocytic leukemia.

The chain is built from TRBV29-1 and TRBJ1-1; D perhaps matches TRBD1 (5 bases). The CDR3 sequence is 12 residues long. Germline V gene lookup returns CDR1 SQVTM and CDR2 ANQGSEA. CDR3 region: CTAQGPGAEAFF. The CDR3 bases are TGCACCGCTCAGGGACCCGGCGCTGAAGCTTTCTTT.

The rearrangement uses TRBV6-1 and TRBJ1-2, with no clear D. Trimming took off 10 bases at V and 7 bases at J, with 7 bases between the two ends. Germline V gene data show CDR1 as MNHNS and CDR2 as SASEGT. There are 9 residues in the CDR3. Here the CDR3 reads CANIPGYTF. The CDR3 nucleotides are TGTGCCAACATCCCTGGCTACACCTTC.

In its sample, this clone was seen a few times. The CDR3 spells CASSESGRAWHEQYF. CDR3 bases: TGTGCCAGCAGTGAATCGGGCAGGGCTTGGCACGAGCAGTACTTC. The chain links TRBV25-1 to TRBJ2-7; possible D gene TRBD1, 5 bases. The V end lost 1 base, the J end lost 5 bases, and 15 bases lay between the germline ends. Germline CDR1 is MGHDK and CDR2 is SYGVNS. This CDR3 has 15 amino acids.

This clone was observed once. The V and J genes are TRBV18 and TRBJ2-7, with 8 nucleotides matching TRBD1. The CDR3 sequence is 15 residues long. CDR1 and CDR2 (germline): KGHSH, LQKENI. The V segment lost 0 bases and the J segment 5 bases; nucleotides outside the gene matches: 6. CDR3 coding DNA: TGTGCCAGCTCACCACCGGGACAGGATTCGGACGAGCAGTACTTC. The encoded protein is CASSPPGQDSDEQYF.

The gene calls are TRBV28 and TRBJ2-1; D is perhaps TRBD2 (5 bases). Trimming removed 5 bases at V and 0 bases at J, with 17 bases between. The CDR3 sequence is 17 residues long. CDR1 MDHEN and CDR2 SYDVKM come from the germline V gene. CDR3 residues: CASSPHFFGDSYNEQFF. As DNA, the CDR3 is TGTGCCAGCAGTCCCCACTTTTTCGGGGACTCCTACAATGAGCAGTTCTTC.

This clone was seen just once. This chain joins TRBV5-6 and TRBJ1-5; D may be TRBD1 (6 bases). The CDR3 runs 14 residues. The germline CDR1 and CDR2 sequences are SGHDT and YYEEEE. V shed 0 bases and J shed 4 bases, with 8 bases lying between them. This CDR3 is CASSLGGANQPQHF. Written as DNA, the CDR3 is TGTGCCAGCAGCTTGGGGGGGGCAAATCAGCCCCAGCATTTT.

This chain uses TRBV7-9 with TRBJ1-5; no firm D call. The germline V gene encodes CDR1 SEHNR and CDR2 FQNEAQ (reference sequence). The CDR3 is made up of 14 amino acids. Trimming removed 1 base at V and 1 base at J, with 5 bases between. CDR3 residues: CASSLVASNQPQHF. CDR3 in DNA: TGTGCCAGCAGCTTAGTAGCGAGCAATCAGCCCCAGCATTTT.

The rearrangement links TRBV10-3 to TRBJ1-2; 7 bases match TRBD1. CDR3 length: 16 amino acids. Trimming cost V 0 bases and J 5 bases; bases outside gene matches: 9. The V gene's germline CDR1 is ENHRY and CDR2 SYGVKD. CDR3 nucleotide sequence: TGTGCCATCAGTGAGTCTCCGGGACAGACAAATTATGGCTACACCTTC. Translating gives CAISESPGQTNYGYTF.

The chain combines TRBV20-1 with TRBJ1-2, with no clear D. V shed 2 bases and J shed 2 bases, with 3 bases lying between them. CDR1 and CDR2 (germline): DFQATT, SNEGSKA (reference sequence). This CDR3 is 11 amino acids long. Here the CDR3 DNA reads TGCAGTGCTAGACGGAACTATGGCTACACCTTC. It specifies CSARRNYGYTF.

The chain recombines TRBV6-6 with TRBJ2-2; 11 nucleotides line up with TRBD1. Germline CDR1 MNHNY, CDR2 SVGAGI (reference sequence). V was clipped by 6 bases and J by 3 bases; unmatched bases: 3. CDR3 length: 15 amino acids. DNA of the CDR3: TGTGCCAGCAGCTGGACAGGGGGCGACACCGGGGAGCTGTTTTTT. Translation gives CASSWTGGDTGELFF.

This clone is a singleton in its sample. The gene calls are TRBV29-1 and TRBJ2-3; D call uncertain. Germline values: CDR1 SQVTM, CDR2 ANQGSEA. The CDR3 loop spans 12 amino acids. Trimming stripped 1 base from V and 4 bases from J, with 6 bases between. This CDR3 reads CSVEARPDTQYF. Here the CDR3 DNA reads TGCAGCGTTGAAGCCCGACCAGATACGCAGTATTTT.

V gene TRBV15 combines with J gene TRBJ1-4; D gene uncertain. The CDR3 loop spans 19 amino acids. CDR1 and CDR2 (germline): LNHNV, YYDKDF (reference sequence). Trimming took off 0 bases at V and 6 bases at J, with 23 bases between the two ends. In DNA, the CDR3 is TGTGCCACCAGCAGAGATGATGTCAGCCTGGTCCCCGGGGATGAAAAACTGTTTTTT. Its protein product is CATSRDDVSLVPGDEKLFF.

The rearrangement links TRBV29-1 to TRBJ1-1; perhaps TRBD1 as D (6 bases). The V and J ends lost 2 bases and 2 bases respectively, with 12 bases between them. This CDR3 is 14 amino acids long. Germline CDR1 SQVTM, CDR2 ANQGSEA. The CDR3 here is CSVERGGVNTEAFF. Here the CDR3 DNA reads TGCAGCGTTGAACGGGGGGGCGTCAACACTGAAGCTTTCTTT.

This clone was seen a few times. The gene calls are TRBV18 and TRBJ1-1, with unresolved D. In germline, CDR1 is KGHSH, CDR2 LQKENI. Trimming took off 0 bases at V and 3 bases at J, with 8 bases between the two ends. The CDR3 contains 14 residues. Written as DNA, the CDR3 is TGTGCCAGCTCACCACCGGCGGGATACACTGAAGCTTTCTTT. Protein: CASSPPAGYTEAFF.

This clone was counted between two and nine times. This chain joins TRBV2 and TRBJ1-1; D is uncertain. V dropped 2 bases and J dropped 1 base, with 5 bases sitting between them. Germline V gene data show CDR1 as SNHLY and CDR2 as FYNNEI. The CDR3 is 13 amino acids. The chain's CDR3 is CASSERGNTEAFF. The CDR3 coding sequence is TGTGCCAGCAGTGAACGGGGGAACACTGAAGCTTTCTTT.

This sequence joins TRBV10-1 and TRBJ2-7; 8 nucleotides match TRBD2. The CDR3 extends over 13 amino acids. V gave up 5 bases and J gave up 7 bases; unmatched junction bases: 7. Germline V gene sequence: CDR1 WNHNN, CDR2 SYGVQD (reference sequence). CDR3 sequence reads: CASSPQRESEQYF. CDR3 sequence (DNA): TGCGCCAGCAGTCCTCAGCGGGAGTCTGAGCAGTACTTC.

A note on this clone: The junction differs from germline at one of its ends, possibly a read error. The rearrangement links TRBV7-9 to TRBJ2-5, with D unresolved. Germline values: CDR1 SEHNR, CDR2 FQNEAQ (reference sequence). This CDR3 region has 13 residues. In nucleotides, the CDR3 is TGTGCCAGCAACTTAGGAGTAGGTGAGACCCAGTACTTC. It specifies CASNLGVGETQYF.

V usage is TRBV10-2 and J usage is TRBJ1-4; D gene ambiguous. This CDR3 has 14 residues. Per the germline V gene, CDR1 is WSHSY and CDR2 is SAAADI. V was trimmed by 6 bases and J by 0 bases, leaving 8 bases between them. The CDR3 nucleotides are TGCGCCAGCAGGACCCTTGCAACTAATGAAAAACTGTTTTTT. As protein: CASRTLATNEKLFF.

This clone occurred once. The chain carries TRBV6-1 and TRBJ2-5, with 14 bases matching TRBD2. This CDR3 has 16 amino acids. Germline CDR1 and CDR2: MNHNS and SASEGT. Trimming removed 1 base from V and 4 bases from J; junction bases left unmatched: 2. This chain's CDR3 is CASSEGLAGGLETQYF. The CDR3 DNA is TGTGCCAGCAGTGAAGGACTAGCGGGGGGGTTAGAGACCCAGTACTTC.

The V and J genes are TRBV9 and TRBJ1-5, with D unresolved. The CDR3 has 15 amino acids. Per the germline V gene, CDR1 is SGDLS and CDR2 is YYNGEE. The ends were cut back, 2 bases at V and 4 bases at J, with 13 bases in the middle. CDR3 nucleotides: TGTGCCAGCAGCGTCCGTGGGTTATCAAATCAGCCCCAGCATTTT. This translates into CASSVRGLSNQPQHF.

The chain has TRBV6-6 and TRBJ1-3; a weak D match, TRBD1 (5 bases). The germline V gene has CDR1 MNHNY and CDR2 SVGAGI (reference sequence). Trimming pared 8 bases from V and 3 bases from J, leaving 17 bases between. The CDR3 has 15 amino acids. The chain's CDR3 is CASLIGAGGGNTIYF. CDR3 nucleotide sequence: TGTGCCAGCCTTATCGGGGCCGGGGGTGGAAACACCATATATTTT.

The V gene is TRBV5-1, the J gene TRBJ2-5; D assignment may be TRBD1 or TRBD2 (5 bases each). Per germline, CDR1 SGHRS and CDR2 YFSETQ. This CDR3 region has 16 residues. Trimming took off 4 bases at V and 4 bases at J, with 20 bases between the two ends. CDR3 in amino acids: CASSQVAGPQGETQYF. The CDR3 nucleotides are TGCGCCAGCAGCCAAGTTGCGGGCCCCCAGGGAGAGACCCAGTACTTC.

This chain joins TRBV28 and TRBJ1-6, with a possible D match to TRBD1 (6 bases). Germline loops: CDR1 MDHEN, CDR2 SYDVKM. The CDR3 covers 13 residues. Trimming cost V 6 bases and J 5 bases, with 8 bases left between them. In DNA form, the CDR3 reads TGTGCCAGCAGAGACAGGAATAATTCACCCCTCCACTTT. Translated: CASRDRNNSPLHF.

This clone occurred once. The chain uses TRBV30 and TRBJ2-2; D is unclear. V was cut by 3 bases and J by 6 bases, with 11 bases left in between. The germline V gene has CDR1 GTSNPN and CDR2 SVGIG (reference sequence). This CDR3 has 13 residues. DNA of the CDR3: TGTGCCTGGAGAATTTTAAGCCCCGGGGAGCTGTTTTTT. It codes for CAWRILSPGELFF.

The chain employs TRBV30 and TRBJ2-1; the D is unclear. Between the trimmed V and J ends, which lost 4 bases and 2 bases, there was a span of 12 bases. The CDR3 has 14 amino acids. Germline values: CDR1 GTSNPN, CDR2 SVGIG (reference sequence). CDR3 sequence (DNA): TGTGCCTGGATAGGCCCCGGCACCTACAATGAGCAGTTCTTC. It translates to CAWIGPGTYNEQFF. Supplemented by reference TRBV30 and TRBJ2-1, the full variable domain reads SQTIHQWPATLVQPVGSPLSLECTVEGTSNPNLYWYRQAAGRGLQLLFYSVGIGQISSEVPQNLSASRPQDRQFILSSKKLLLSDSGFYLCAWIGPGTYNEQFFGPGTRLTVL.

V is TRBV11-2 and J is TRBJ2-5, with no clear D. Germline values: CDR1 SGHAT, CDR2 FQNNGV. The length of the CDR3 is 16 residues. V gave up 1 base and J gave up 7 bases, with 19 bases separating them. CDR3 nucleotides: TGTGCCAGCAGCTTAGTTGGGATTATAATTGGTCGGACCCAGTACTTC. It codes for CASSLVGIIIGRTQYF.

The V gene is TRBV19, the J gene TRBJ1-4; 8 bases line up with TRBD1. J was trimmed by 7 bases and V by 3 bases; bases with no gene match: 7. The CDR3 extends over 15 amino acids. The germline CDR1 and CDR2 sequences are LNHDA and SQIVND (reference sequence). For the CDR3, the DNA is TGTGCCAGTAGTATTTTTGGCAGGGGGCCTGAAAAACTGTTTTTT. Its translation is CASSIFGRGPEKLFF.